The TCR beta chain under discussion was sequenced for a study of Graves' ophthalmopathy and Graves' hyperthyroidism. In germline, CDR1 is DFQATT, CDR2 SNEGSKA (reference sequence). The CDR3 is 15 amino acids. The J segment lost 3 bases and the V segment lost 5 bases, leaving 6 bases of the junction unmatched. Beta-chain TCR CDR3 regions were amplified from RNA transcripts. First-round RT-PCR used HTBI primers; second-round multiplex PCR followed. MiXCR, run by TCRdb on the multiplex PCR reads, gives a single entry per CDR3 protein. The sample lists 300,000 or so distinct CDR3 sequences; under 20% were seen once.

This sequence originates from an adult man with Graves' ophthalmopathy. The chain is built from TRBV20-1 and TRBJ2-5; 13 bases match TRBD2. Sequencing was carried out using peripheral blood. The CDR3 reads CSASPGTSGKETQYF. The DNA of the CDR3 is TGCAGTGCTTCTCCCGGGACTAGCGGGAAAGAGACCCAGTACTTC.